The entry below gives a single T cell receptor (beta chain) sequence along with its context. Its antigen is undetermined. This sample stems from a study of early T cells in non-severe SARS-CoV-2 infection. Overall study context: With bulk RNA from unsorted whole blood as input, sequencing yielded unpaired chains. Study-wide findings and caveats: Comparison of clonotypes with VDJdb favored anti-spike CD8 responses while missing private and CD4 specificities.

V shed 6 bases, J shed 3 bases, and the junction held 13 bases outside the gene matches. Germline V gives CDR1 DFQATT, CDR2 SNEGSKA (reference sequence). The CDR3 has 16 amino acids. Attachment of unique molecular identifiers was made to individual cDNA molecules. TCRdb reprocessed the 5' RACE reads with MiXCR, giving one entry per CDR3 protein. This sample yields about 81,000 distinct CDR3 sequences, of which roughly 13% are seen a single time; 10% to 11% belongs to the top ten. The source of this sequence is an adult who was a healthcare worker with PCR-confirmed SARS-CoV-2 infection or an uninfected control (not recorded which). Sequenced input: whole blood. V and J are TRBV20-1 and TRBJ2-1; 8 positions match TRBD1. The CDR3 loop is CSAPSETGGDYNEQFF. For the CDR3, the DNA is TGCAGTGCACCTTCGGAAACAGGGGGAGACTACAATGAGCAGTTCTTC.